This TCR beta chain derives from a study of T-cell memory formation after mild COVID-19. Study results and limitations: From day 15 to 85, contracting clones were balanced between CD4 and CD8, whereas later expanders leaned toward CD4+. Second-wave clones reaching peak frequency on day 37 lacked confirmed SARS-CoV-2 specificity.

This clonotype was detected ten times or more. Its antigen is still unknown. 5'RACE, which relied on constant-segment primers, yielded TCR alpha and TCR beta cDNA libraries carrying sample barcodes and UMIs. MiXCR, run by TCRdb on the 5' RACE reads, gives a single entry per CDR3 protein. The data show about 100,000 distinct CDR3 sequences, 8.5% to 14% seen once. Germline V gene lookup returns CDR1 SGHRS and CDR2 YFSETQ. The CDR3 has 14 residues. Deletions cut 0 bases from V and 3 bases from J, with 9 bases between. The V and J genes are TRBV5-1 and TRBJ1-1, with TRBD1 as a possible D gene (5 bases). This TCR was sampled from a man aged 18 to 29 who had mild COVID-19 (a few samples of this study predate the infection). Cell type and time point are not known. Sequenced material: PBMCs or a T cell subset sorted from them (not recorded which). Written as DNA, the CDR3 is TGCGCCAGCAGCTTGGTAGACAGCTACACTGAAGCTTTCTTT. Residues: CASSLVDSYTEAFF.